Shown below are 13 T cell receptor beta chains from a single sample sequenced in a study of blood T cells in healthy people across ages (dated by TCRdb to the mid-2010s). Receptor libraries were prepared by 5' RACE. A second PCR of roughly 6 to 11 cycles was run with a J-beta primer mix and a sample-barcoded 5' primer. TCRdb reprocessed the public reads (quality trimming at Q25 with fastp, clone calling with MiXCR) and kept in-frame beta chains. Rows are unified per CDR3 protein, each entry keeping the most common DNA and genes. This sample is represented by around 2 million distinct CDR3 sequences; 39% of them were singletons. 23% of the sample is taken by the ten largest. Sequencing was performed on blood. These receptors were collected from a human donor in good health.

This clonotype occurred a few times. The CDR3 bases are TGCAGCGCCCTCCTGGTTCAGGGTAGAAACGAGCAGTACTTC. Protein sequence: CSALLVQGRNEQYF. The V call is TRBV29-1, the J call TRBJ2-7, with D tentatively TRBD1 (5 bases). The germline V gene encodes CDR1 SQVTM and CDR2 ANQGSEA. V lost 7 bases and J lost 5, with 21 bases in between. The CDR3 runs 14 residues.

This clonotype was detected a few times. The rearrangement links TRBV20-1 to TRBJ2-3; tentative D call: TRBD2 (5 bases). Germline lookup yields CDR1 DFQATT and CDR2 SNEGSKA (reference sequence). The V end lost 2 bases, the J end lost 0 bases, and 12 bases lay between the germline ends. The CDR3 runs to 15 residues. The chain's CDR3 is CSARNAGGSTDTQYF. Here the CDR3 DNA reads TGCAGTGCTAGAAATGCGGGCGGGAGCACAGATACGCAGTATTTT.

This rearrangement joins TRBV20-1 to TRBJ2-1, with 8 bases fitting TRBD1. This CDR3 comprises 15 residues. Trimming took 6 bases from V and 0 from J; bases not matched to a gene: 7. Per germline, CDR1 DFQATT and CDR2 SNEGSKA (reference sequence). The CDR3 DNA follows: TGCAGTGCCAGGACAGGGCTGGGCTCCTACAATGAGCAGTTCTTC. It is translated as CSARTGLGSYNEQFF.

The genes are TRBV9 and TRBJ1-2, with D possibly TRBD1 on 5 matching bases. The CDR3 contains 12 residues. V was pared by 4 bases and J by 9 bases, with 13 bases between. The germline V gene has CDR1 SGDLS and CDR2 YYNGEE. CDR3 loop: CASSPRDRSYTF. The CDR3 DNA sequence: TGTGCCAGCAGCCCTCGGGACCGGAGCTACACCTTC. Supplemented by reference TRBV9 and TRBJ1-2, the full variable domain reads DSGVTQTPKHLITATGQRVTLRCSPRSGDLSVYWYQQSLDQGLQFLIQYYNGEERAKGNILERFSAQQFPDLHSELNLSSLELGDSALYFCASSPRDRSYTFGSGTRLTVV.

This clonotype turned up a few times. The chain uses TRBV12-3 or TRBV12-4 and TRBJ1-1; D remains unclear. This CDR3 comprises 14 residues. The V gene lost 3 bases and the J gene lost 1 base, with 9 bases spanning the gap. The CDR3 DNA is TGTGCCAGCAGTTTTGAGGTTCCGAACACTGAAGCTTTCTTT. This sequence encodes CASSFEVPNTEAFF.

The chain links TRBV7-9 to TRBJ1-1; D may be TRBD1 (5 bases). The CDR3 length is 16 residues. Germline V gives CDR1 SEHNR, CDR2 FQNEAQ (reference sequence). Trimming pared 2 bases from V and 0 bases from J, leaving 13 bases between. CDR3 bases: TGTGCCAGCAGCTTACAGGGTTCCCTCATGAACACTGAAGCTTTCTTT. Protein sequence: CASSLQGSLMNTEAFF. Full variable domain (missing parts from reference TRBV7-9 and TRBJ1-1): DTGVSQNPRHKITKRGQNVTFRCDPISEHNRLYWYRQTLGQGPEFLTYFQNEAQLEKSRLLSDRFSAERPKGSFSTLEIQRTEQGDSAMYLCASSLQGSLMNTEAFFGQGTRLTVV.

This clonotype was counted only a few times. The chain has TRBV20-1 and TRBJ1-2, with 7 bases lining up with TRBD1. The CDR3 contains 13 residues. Germline CDR1 and CDR2: DFQATT and SNEGSKA (reference sequence). V dropped 4 bases and J dropped 8; count of bases not matched to a gene: 10. The CDR3 DNA is TGCAGTGCTACCCCCGACAGGGACATAGGCTACACCTTC. It codes for CSATPDRDIGYTF.

The rearrangement joins TRBV5-5 to TRBJ2-1; no firm D call. The V end was cut by 2 bases, the J end by 3 bases, with 15 bases between. This CDR3 is built from 16 residues. Germline lookup yields CDR1 SGHKS and CDR2 YYEKEE (reference sequence). The CDR3 DNA follows: TGTGCCAGCAGCTTTTCTGCCTCAACCCTCTACAATGAGCAGTTCTTC. The encoded protein is CASSFSASTLYNEQFF. Using reference TRBV5-5 and TRBJ2-1 for the parts outside the CDR3, the full variable domain is DAGVTQSPTHLIKTRGQQVTLRCSPISGHKSVSWYQQVLGQGPQFIFQYYEKEERGRGNFPDRFSARQFPNYSSELNVNALLLGDSALYLCASSFSASTLYNEQFFGPGTRLTVL.

V and J are TRBV9 and TRBJ1-2; TRBD1 might be the D (5 bases). The CDR3 length is 15 residues. Germline CDR1 reads SGDLS; CDR2 reads YYNGEE. V gave up 0 bases and J gave up 4 bases, with 13 bases separating them. Here the CDR3 reads CASSVGGPGIYGYTF. The DNA of the CDR3 is TGTGCCAGCAGCGTAGGGGGACCGGGGATCTATGGCTACACCTTC.

The sample holds one count of this clonotype. V gene TRBV6-1 combines with J gene TRBJ2-1, with TRBD2 identical over 7 bases. Germline lookup yields CDR1 MNHNS and CDR2 SASEGT. V dropped 3 bases and J dropped 4; count of bases not matched to a gene: 9. This CDR3 region has 16 residues. The CDR3 bases are TGTGCCAGCAGTGACCTAAGCGGGGTCCCTTACAATGAGCAGTTCTTC. It is translated as CASSDLSGVPYNEQFF.

The chain carries TRBV15 and TRBJ2-5, with D maybe TRBD2 (6 bases). With 1 base removed from V and 3 bases from J, the gap between germline ends came to 21 bases. This CDR3 has 18 residues. Germline CDR1 and CDR2: LNHNV and YYDKDF (reference sequence). CDR3: CATSRGRDADRLKETQYF. Written as DNA, the CDR3 is TGTGCCACCAGCAGAGGGCGGGACGCCGACCGCCTAAAAGAGACCCAGTACTTC.

This clonotype was picked up many times. The CDR3 here is CASSVAGRQETQYF. For the CDR3, the DNA is TGTGCCAGCAGCGTAGCTGGCAGACAAGAGACCCAGTACTTC. The chain employs TRBV9 and TRBJ2-5; D unclear. This CDR3 spans 14 amino acids. V was trimmed by 0 bases and J by 2 bases, leaving 8 bases between them. CDR1 SGDLS and CDR2 YYNGEE come from the germline V gene. The entire variable domain, with the rest obtained from reference TRBV9 and TRBJ2-5, is as follows: DSGVTQTPKHLITATGQRVTLRCSPRSGDLSVYWYQQSLDQGLQFLIQYYNGEERAKGNILERFSAQQFPDLHSELNLSSLELGDSALYFCASSVAGRQETQYFGPGTRLLVL.

This clonotype has more than one count but fewer than ten. The chain links TRBV7-9 to TRBJ2-7; tentative D call: TRBD1 (6 bases). Trimming took off 4 bases at V and 2 bases at J, with 18 bases between the two ends. The V gene's germline CDR1 is SEHNR and CDR2 FQNEAQ (reference sequence). This CDR3 has 16 residues. CDR3 residues: CASSSPGGIMTYEQYF. Here the CDR3 DNA reads TGTGCCAGCAGCTCACCTGGGGGCATAATGACCTACGAGCAGTACTTC.